Below are 16 T cell receptor beta chains sequenced from a single sample in a study of OX40 agonist ivuxolimab in advanced cancers. Some clones are missing from TCRdb's copy, which holds only in-frame ones; the method was immunoSEQ multiplex PCR. The sample yields 58,000 or so clones, around 83% seen once. Sequences were derived from CD4+ or CD8+ T cells sorted from blood, sampled in a trial of the OX40 agonist ivuxolimab. The receptors originated from an adult with an advanced solid tumor such as melanoma, head and neck, liver or kidney cancer.

This chain joins TRBV12-5 and TRBJ2-5; 7 positions agree with TRBD1. The CDR3 has 16 amino acids. Germline CDR1 reads LGHNT; CDR2 reads FRNRAP. With V trimmed by 6 bases and J by 4 bases, 14 bases remained unmatched. Here the CDR3 DNA reads TGTGCTAGTGGCCATCCGGGACAGCCAAGTCGAGAGACCCAGTACTTC. Its protein product is CASGHPGQPSRETQYF.

This chain joins TRBV30 and TRBJ2-7; D remains unclear. The length of the CDR3 is 11 residues. In germline, CDR1 is GTSNPN, CDR2 SVGIG (reference sequence). V dropped 3 bases and J dropped 0 bases, with 3 bases sitting between them. The CDR3 bases are TGTGCCTGGAGGGCCTCCTACGAGCAGTACTTC. It yields the protein CAWRASYEQYF.

This clone has a single count. The chain carries TRBV6-6 and TRBJ2-2; D is undetermined. CDR1 is MNHNY and CDR2 is SVGAGI in the germline V gene (reference sequence). CDR3 length equals 13 residues. V was trimmed by 6 bases and J by 7 bases, leaving 12 bases between them. In nucleotides, the CDR3 is TGTGCCAGCAGCGAAGTTGGGAACGGGGAGCTGTTTTTT. Its translation is CASSEVGNGELFF.

The chain employs TRBV2 and TRBJ1-5; no reliable D call. Between the trimmed V and J ends, which lost 2 bases and 2 bases, there was a span of 10 bases. CDR1 and CDR2 from the germline V gene are SNHLY and FYNNEI. The CDR3 extends over 15 amino acids. The CDR3 nucleotides are TGTGCCAGCAGTGAATCGGACCATCGCAATCAGCCCCAGCATTTT. It codes for CASSESDHRNQPQHF. Using reference TRBV2 and TRBJ1-5 for the parts outside the CDR3, the full variable domain is EPEVTQTPSHQVTQMGQEVILRCVPISNHLYFYWYRQILGQKVEFLVSFYNNEISEKSEIFDDQFSVERPDGSNFTLKIRSTKLEDSAMYFCASSESDHRNQPQHFGDGTRLSIL.

This rearrangement joins TRBV5-5 to TRBJ1-3; D call uncertain. The CDR3 runs to 14 residues. Trimming stripped 3 bases from V and 0 bases from J, with 7 bases between. Germline values: CDR1 SGHKS, CDR2 YYEKEE (reference sequence). The CDR3 region has the DNA TGTGCCAGCAGCTACCGAAACTCTGGAAACACCATATATTTT. It specifies CASSYRNSGNTIYF.

V gene TRBV2 combines with J gene TRBJ2-5; TRBD1 aligns across 8 bases. CDR3 size: 14 residues. The germline V gene encodes CDR1 SNHLY and CDR2 FYNNEI. V lost 8 bases to trimming and J lost 4 bases; unmatched junction nucleotides: 9. The CDR3 DNA is TGTGCCAGCGGCCGGGACAGGTATTCAGAGACCCAGTACTTC. It translates to CASGRDRYSETQYF. Together with reference TRBV2 and TRBJ2-5, the CDR3 gives the full variable domain: EPEVTQTPSHQVTQMGQEVILRCVPISNHLYFYWYRQILGQKVEFLVSFYNNEISEKSEIFDDQFSVERPDGSNFTLKIRSTKLEDSAMYFCASGRDRYSETQYFGPGTRLLVL.

The genes are TRBV25-1 and TRBJ2-1, with 9 bases lining up with TRBD2. The V gene's germline CDR1 is MGHDK and CDR2 SYGVNS. This CDR3 is 14 amino acids long. J was trimmed by 10 bases and V by 3 bases; bases with no gene match: 7. CDR3: CASSDYGGRAEQFF. CDR3 nucleotide sequence: TGTGCCAGCAGTGATTACGGCGGGAGGGCCGAGCAGTTCTTC.

This clone was observed a few times. This chain joins TRBV19 and TRBJ2-1; 9 nucleotides match TRBD1. Germline values: CDR1 LNHDA, CDR2 SQIVND (reference sequence). Losses at the gene ends were 5 bases for V and 3 bases for J; bases not matched to a gene: 2. There are 14 residues in the CDR3. The CDR3 nucleotides read TGTGCCAGTAGTTCGGGACAGGGCTACAATGAGCAGTTCTTC. As protein: CASSSGQGYNEQFF.

The rearrangement joins TRBV10-2 to TRBJ2-3; D ambiguous. This CDR3 has 16 residues. Trimming cost V 3 bases and J 1 base, with 14 bases left between them. Germline V gene sequence: CDR1 WSHSY, CDR2 SAAADI. The CDR3 nucleotides are TGCGCCAGCAGTGAAGTTTGGAGCAGTCGCACAGATACGCAGTATTTT. Its translation is CASSEVWSSRTDTQYF.

Notes on this clone: This may arise from a read error, as a much more abundant clone is one base away. The rearrangement links TRBV5-1 to TRBJ1-1, with D possibly being TRBD1 (5 bases). Trimming left V 3 bases short and J 7 bases short, with 19 bases between. Germline CDR1 reads SGHRS; CDR2 reads YFSETQ. The CDR3 has 15 residues. For the CDR3, the DNA is TGCGCCAGCAGCTCCACCCGACAGCTCTCCCGTGAAGCTTTCTTT. Translating gives CASSSTRQLSREAFF.

The gene calls are TRBV6-4 and TRBJ2-5; D unclear. V was shortened by 4 bases and J by 9 bases, with 15 bases between the two germline ends. Germline V gene data show CDR1 as MRHNA and CDR2 as SNTAGT. CDR3 length: 13 amino acids. The CDR3 spells CASSADENGAQYF. CDR3 bases: TGTGCCAGCAGTGCCGACGAGAATGGTGCCCAGTACTTC.

The chain has TRBV5-1 and TRBJ1-4; D is perhaps TRBD1 (6 bases). V was shortened by 0 bases and J by 4 bases, with 16 bases between the two germline ends. The CDR3 runs to 17 residues. The germline V gene has CDR1 SGHRS and CDR2 YFSETQ. Written as DNA, the CDR3 is TGCGCCAGCAGCTTGGGGCAGGGGTTTTTCGGTAATGAAAAACTGTTTTTT. Its protein product is CASSLGQGFFGNEKLFF. The entire variable domain, with the rest obtained from reference TRBV5-1 and TRBJ1-4, is as follows: KAGVTQTPRYLIKTRGQQVTLSCSPISGHRSVSWYQQTPGQGLQFLFEYFSETQRNKGNFPGRFSGRQFSNSRSEMNVSTLELGDSALYLCASSLGQGFFGNEKLFFGSGTQLSVL.

V is TRBV18 and J is TRBJ1-2; 8 bases are a match to TRBD1. The germline V gene encodes CDR1 KGHSH and CDR2 LQKENI. CDR3 length: 13 amino acids. V lost 2 bases and J lost 8; bases outside the gene matches: 4. The CDR3 is CASSPKGDRGYTF. In DNA, the CDR3 is TGTGCCAGCTCACCAAAAGGGGACAGGGGCTACACCTTC.

This clone was detected only a few times. V and J are TRBV5-1 and TRBJ1-1, with D possibly being TRBD1 (5 bases). Trimming stripped 1 base from V and 3 bases from J, with 10 bases between. The CDR3 spans 14 residues. Germline-derived CDR1 and CDR2 are SGHRS and YFSETQ. This CDR3 is CASSLILGDTEAFF. CDR3 bases: TGCGCCAGCAGCTTGATCCTGGGGGACACTGAAGCTTTCTTT.

V usage is TRBV6-5 and J usage is TRBJ2-5; maybe TRBD1 (6 bases). The V end lost 7 bases, the J end lost 5 bases, and 14 bases lay between the germline ends. Germline CDR1 MNHEY, CDR2 SVGAGI. CDR3 size: 13 residues. CDR3 coding DNA: TGTGCCAGCAAGGGCAGGGGATTTGAGACCCAGTACTTC. Amino acid sequence: CASKGRGFETQYF.

The chain recombines TRBV9 with TRBJ2-1; D gene uncertain. Germline values: CDR1 SGDLS, CDR2 YYNGEE. CDR3 length equals 15 residues. V gave up 0 bases and J gave up 0 bases, with 7 bases separating them. The CDR3 sequence is CASSVGNPSYNEQFF. The CDR3 coding sequence is TGTGCCAGCAGCGTAGGTAACCCCTCCTACAATGAGCAGTTCTTC.